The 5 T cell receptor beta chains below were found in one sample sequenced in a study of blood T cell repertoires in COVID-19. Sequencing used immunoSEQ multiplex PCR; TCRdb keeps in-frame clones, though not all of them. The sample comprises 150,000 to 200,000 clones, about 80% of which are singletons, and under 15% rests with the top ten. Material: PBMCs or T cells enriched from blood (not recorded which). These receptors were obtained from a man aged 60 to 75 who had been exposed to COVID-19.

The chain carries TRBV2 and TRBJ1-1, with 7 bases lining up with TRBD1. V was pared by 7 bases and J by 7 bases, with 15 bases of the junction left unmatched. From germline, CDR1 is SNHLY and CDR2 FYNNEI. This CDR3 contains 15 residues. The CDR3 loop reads CASTPSGTVGSEAFF. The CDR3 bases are TGTGCCAGCACCCCCTCCGGGACAGTGGGCAGTGAAGCTTTCTTT.

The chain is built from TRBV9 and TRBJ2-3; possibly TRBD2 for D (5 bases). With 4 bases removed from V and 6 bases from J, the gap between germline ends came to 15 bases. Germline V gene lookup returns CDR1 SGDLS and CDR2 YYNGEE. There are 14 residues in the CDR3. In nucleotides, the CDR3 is TGTGCCAGCAGCCCTAACCTTAGCGTTGATACGCAGTATTTT. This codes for CASSPNLSVDTQYF. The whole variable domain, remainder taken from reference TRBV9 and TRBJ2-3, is DSGVTQTPKHLITATGQRVTLRCSPRSGDLSVYWYQQSLDQGLQFLIQYYNGEERAKGNILERFSAQQFPDLHSELNLSSLELGDSALYFCASSPNLSVDTQYFGPGTRLTVL.

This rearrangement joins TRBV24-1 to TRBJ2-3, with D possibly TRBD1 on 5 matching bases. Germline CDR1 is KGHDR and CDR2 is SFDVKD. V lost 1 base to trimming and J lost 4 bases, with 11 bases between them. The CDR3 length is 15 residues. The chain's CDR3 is CATSDFLQVPDTQYF. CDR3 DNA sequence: TGTGCCACCAGTGATTTTCTACAGGTTCCAGATACGCAGTATTTT.

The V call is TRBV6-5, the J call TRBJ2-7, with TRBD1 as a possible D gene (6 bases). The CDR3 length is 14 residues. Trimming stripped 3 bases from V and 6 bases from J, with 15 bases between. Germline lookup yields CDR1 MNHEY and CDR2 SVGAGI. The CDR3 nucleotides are TGTGCCAGCAGTTATTACAGGGCAGTGAGCGAGCAGTACTTC. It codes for CASSYYRAVSEQYF.

For the CDR3, the DNA is TGTGCCTGGAGTGTACGGCGGGACTACGAGCAGTACTTC. Translation gives CAWSVRRDYEQYF. V is TRBV30 and J is TRBJ2-7; weak D call: TRBD2 (6 bases). V lost 0 bases to trimming and J lost 3 bases, with 9 bases between them. The CDR3 is 13 residues long. Germline V gene data show CDR1 as GTSNPN and CDR2 as SVGIG (reference sequence).